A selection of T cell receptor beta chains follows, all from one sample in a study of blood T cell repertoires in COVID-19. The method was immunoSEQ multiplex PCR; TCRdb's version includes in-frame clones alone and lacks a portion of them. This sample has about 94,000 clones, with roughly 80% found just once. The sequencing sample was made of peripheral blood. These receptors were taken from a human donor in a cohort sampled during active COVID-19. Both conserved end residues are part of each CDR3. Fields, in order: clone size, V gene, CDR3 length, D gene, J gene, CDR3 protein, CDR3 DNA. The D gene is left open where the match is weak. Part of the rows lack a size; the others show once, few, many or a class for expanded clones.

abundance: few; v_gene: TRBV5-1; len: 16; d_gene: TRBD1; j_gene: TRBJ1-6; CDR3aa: CASSLGQGQGNSPLHF; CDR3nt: TGCGCCAGCAGCTTGGGTCAGGGACAGGGTAATTCACCCCTCCACTTT
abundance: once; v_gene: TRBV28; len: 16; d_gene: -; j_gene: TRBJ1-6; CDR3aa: CASSLAGGRINSPLHF; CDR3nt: TGTGCCAGCAGTTTAGCCGGGGGACGCATTAATTCACCCCTCCACTTT
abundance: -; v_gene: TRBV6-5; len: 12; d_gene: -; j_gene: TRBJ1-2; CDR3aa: CASSSPLYGYTF; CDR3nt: TGTGCCAGCAGTTCTCCCCTCTATGGCTACACCTTC
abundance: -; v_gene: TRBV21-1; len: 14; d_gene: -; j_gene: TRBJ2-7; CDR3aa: CASSGTSDRVEQYF; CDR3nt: TGTGCCAGCAGTGGGACTAGCGACAGGGTCGAGCAGTACTTC
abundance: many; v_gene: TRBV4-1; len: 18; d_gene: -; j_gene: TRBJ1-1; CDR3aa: CASSRHSGLTNPNTEAFF; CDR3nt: TGCGCCAGCAGCCGGCACTCGGGACTTACTAACCCGAACACTGAAGCTTTCTTT
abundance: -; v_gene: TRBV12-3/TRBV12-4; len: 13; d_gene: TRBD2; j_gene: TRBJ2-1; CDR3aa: CASSLNGRDEQFF; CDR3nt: TGTGCCAGCAGTTTGAACGGGAGGGATGAGCAGTTCTTC
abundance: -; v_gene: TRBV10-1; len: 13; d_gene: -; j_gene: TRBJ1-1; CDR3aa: CASSPPGKAEAFF; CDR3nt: TGCGCCAGCAGCCCCCCGGGTAAGGCTGAAGCTTTCTTT
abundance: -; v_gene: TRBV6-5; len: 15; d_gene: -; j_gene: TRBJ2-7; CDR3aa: CASSSSRQGKHEQYF; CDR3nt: TGTGCCAGCAGCTCCTCGCGGCAGGGCAAACACGAGCAGTACTTC
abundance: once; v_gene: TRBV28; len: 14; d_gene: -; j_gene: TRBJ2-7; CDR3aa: CAIRGAGGSYEQYF; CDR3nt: TGTGCCATCAGGGGGGCGGGGGGCTCCTACGAGCAGTACTTC
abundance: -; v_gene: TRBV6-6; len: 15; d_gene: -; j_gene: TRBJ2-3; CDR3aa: CASSYRDTSTDTQYF; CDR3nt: TGTGCCAGCAGTTACCGGGATACTAGCACAGATACGCAGTATTTT
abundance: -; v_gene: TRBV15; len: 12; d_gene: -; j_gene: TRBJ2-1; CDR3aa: CATSLARGKQFF; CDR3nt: TGTGCCACCAGCTTGGCCCGGGGAAAGCAGTTCTTC
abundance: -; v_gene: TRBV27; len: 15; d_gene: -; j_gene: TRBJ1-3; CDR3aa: CASSLGRGRGNTIYF; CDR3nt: TGTGCCAGCAGTTTGGGTCGAGGGCGTGGAAACACCATATATTTT
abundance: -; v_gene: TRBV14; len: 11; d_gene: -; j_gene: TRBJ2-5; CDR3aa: CASSFLETQYF; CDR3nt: TGTGCCAGCAGCTTCCTAGAGACCCAGTACTTC
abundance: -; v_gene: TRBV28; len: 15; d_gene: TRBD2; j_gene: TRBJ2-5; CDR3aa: CAAGGGTSGKETQYF; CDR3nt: TGTGCCGCCGGTGGGGGGACTAGCGGGAAAGAGACCCAGTACTTC
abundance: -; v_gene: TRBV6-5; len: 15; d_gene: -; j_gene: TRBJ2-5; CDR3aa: CASSYERGLGETQYF; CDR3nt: TGTGCCAGCAGTTACGAACGGGGATTGGGAGAGACCCAGTACTTC
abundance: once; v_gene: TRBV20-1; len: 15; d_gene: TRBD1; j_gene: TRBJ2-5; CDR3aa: CSASPRTGSRETQYF; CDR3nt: TGCAGTGCTAGTCCCCGGACAGGTTCCCGAGAGACCCAGTACTTC
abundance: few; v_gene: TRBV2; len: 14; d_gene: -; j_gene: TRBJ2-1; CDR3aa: CASSEGLAYHEQFF; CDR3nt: TGTGCCAGCAGTGAAGGTCTAGCTTACCATGAGCAGTTCTTC
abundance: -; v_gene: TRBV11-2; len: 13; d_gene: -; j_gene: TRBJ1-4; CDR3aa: CAISQGRGEKLFF; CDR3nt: TGTGCCATCTCGCAGGGGAGAGGAGAAAAACTGTTTTTT
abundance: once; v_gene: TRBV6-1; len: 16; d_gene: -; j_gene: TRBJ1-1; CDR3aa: CASSATSGATNTEAFF; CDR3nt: TGTGCCAGCAGTGCAACCTCAGGGGCGACGAACACTGAAGCTTTCTTT
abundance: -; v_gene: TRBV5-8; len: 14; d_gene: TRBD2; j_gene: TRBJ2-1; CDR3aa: CASSTTLAGWEQFF; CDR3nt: TGTGCCAGCAGTACGACTCTAGCGGGATGGGAGCAGTTCTTC
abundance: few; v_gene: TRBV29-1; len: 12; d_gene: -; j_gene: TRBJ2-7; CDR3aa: CSVSGAGYEQYF; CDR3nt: TGCAGCGTTAGCGGTGCGGGCTACGAGCAGTACTTC
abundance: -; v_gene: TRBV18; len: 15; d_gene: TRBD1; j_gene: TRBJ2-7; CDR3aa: CASSPRTGSSYEQYF; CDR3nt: TGTGCCAGCTCACCAAGGACAGGGAGCTCCTACGAGCAGTACTTC